Following are 24 T cell receptor beta chains from one sample sequenced in a study of blood T cells in healthy people across ages. Primers used in a second PCR of roughly 6 to 11 cycles were a sample-barcoded 5' primer and a J-beta primer mix. TCRdb fed the 5' RACE reads into MiXCR, producing one record per CDR3 protein. The sample carries about 800,000 distinct CDR3 sequences, 20% to 25% recorded once. The sample was also reused in another study, on T cells of mothers and their children.

Sequencing was done on a sample of blood. These receptors came from a boy aged 5-17 years in good health.

The chain links TRBV7-9 to TRBJ2-7; TRBD1 matches 8 bases. Germline loops: CDR1 SEHNR, CDR2 FQNEAQ (reference sequence). The CDR3 spans 16 residues. The V and J ends lost 4 bases and 1 base, in that order; junction bases with no gene match: 9. The CDR3 DNA sequence: TGTGCCAGCAGCTACGTACTGGGACAGGCATCCTACGAGCAGTACTTC. It codes for CASSYVLGQASYEQYF.

The chain couples TRBV20-1 to TRBJ2-5; 8 bases are a match to TRBD2. The J call may be wrong; the DNA end is better matched by TRBJ2-1. The CDR3 has 15 residues. Germline-derived CDR1 and CDR2 are DFQATT and SNEGSKA (reference sequence). Here the CDR3 DNA reads TGCAGTGCTAGCGGGCGAGCGGGAGATAACGATGAGCAGTTCTTC. It is translated as CSASGRAGDNDEQFF.

The chain recombines TRBV29-1 with TRBJ2-3; D is perhaps TRBD1 or TRBD2 (5 bases each). The CDR3 has 13 amino acids. V was trimmed by 7 bases and J by 2 bases, leaving 13 bases between them. Germline-derived CDR1 and CDR2 are SQVTM and ANQGSEA. The CDR3 here is CSGETDDTDTQYF. Written as DNA, the CDR3 is TGCAGCGGGGAGACAGACGACACAGATACGCAGTATTTT.

The rearrangement uses TRBV29-1 and TRBJ2-7, with a weak D call TRBD1 (6 bases). The ends were cut back, 6 bases at V and 3 bases at J, with 15 bases in the middle. In germline, CDR1 is SQVTM, CDR2 ANQGSEA. This CDR3 contains 13 residues. The CDR3 coding sequence is TGCAGCGTCGAACAGGGTGAGGGCTACGAGCAGTACTTC. This encodes CSVEQGEGYEQYF.

This clonotype came up a few times. With a much larger clone just one base away, this may be a read error. This chain connects TRBV27 to TRBJ1-5, with 9 bases fitting TRBD1. CDR1 MNHEY and CDR2 SMNVEV come from the germline V gene (reference sequence). This CDR3 region has 16 residues. The junction had 10 bases not matched to a gene; V was cut back by 6 bases and J by 4 bases. DNA for the CDR3: TGTGCCAGCAGACCGGGGACAGGGTCTGGAAATCAGCCCCAGCATTTT. The encoded protein is CASRPGTGSGNQPQHF.

The rearrangement joins TRBV11-3 to TRBJ2-3; no firm D call. The CDR3 has 14 amino acids. CDR1 SGHNT and CDR2 YENEEA come from the germline V gene. With 1 base removed from V and 4 bases from J, the gap between germline ends came to 9 bases. CDR3 in DNA: TGTGCCAGCAGCTTAGGTCGAAGCGCAGATACGCAGTATTTT. This translates into CASSLGRSADTQYF.

The chain recombines TRBV7-6 with TRBJ2-3; D unresolved. Germline V gene lookup returns CDR1 SGHVS and CDR2 FNYEAQ. The CDR3 totals 15 residues. Between the trimmed V and J ends, which lost 1 base and 0 bases, there was a span of 8 bases. CDR3 loop: CASSLVDGSTDTQYF. The CDR3 DNA reads TGTGCCAGCAGCTTAGTCGACGGGAGCACAGATACGCAGTATTTT.

The chain uses TRBV10-3 and TRBJ2-7; D is perhaps TRBD2 (7 bases). The germline V and J ends were trimmed by 6 bases and 2 bases, with 11 bases remaining between them. Germline V CDR1 and CDR2: ENHRY, SYGVKD. The CDR3 is made up of 13 amino acids. The CDR3 coding sequence is TGTGCCATCAGCGTAGGGGGGGCCTACGAGCAGTACTTC. It codes for CAISVGGAYEQYF.

This clonotype was recorded a few times. The gene calls are TRBV14 and TRBJ2-7; possibly TRBD2 for D (6 bases). The V gene's germline CDR1 is SGHDN and CDR2 FVKESK. The V end lost 4 bases, the J end lost 5 bases, and 24 bases lay between the germline ends. The CDR3 contains 17 residues. The CDR3 sequence is CASSRWGDPPSWDEQYF. The CDR3 coding sequence is TGTGCCAGCAGCCGGTGGGGGGACCCCCCTTCCTGGGACGAGCAGTACTTC.

V gene TRBV20-1 combines with J gene TRBJ1-6; unclear D gene. This CDR3 is built from 13 residues. V was shortened by 6 bases and J by 5 bases, with 11 bases between the two germline ends. Germline V lookup: CDR1 DFQATT, CDR2 SNEGSKA (reference sequence). In DNA form, the CDR3 reads TGCAGTGCACGGACGCCCGATAATTCACCCCTCCACTTT. Amino acid sequence: CSARTPDNSPLHF.

The V call is TRBV3-1, the J call TRBJ1-2; D may be TRBD1 (5 bases). The germline V and J ends were trimmed by 3 bases and 8 bases, with 16 bases remaining between them. CDR1 and CDR2 (germline): LGHDT, YNNKEL (reference sequence). The CDR3 is 14 residues long. DNA for the CDR3: TGTGCCAGCAGCCACCTTTCAGGAGGGGAAGGCTACACCTTC. It yields the protein CASSHLSGGEGYTF.

V usage is TRBV7-9 and J usage is TRBJ2-5; D gene uncertain. Germline CDR1 and CDR2: SEHNR and FQNEAQ (reference sequence). The CDR3 runs 14 residues. V was trimmed by 2 bases and J by 2 bases, leaving 9 bases between them. CDR3 bases: TGTGCCAGCAGCTTACGTCAAGAGCAAGAGACCCAGTACTTC. Its translation is CASSLRQEQETQYF.

This clonotype was seen only a few times. The chain employs TRBV19 and TRBJ2-1; D not certain. V shed 9 bases and J shed 3 bases, with 15 bases lying between them. This CDR3 has 14 residues. Germline V CDR1 and CDR2: LNHDA, SQIVND (reference sequence). The CDR3 sequence is CASRFTAFYNEQFF. The CDR3 nucleotides are TGTGCCAGCCGGTTTACGGCCTTCTACAATGAGCAGTTCTTC.

The chain uses TRBV3-1 and TRBJ2-2; no clear D. There are 16 residues in the CDR3. Germline V gene lookup returns CDR1 LGHDT and CDR2 YNNKEL (reference sequence). Trimming cost V 0 bases and J 2 bases, with 10 bases left between them. The CDR3 DNA is TGTGCCAGCAGCCAAGATCTACAGATTAACACCGGGGAGCTGTTTTTT. Its protein product is CASSQDLQINTGELFF.

The V and J genes are TRBV29-1 and TRBJ2-2, with D unresolved. The CDR3 extends over 13 amino acids. Per the germline V gene, CDR1 is SQVTM and CDR2 is ANQGSEA. Trimming cost V 4 bases and J 5 bases, with 11 bases left between them. Written as DNA, the CDR3 is TGCAGCGTTGGTCTCAGAATAACCGGGGAGCTGTTTTTT. This translates into CSVGLRITGELFF.

Only a few counts were recorded for this clonotype. This chain uses TRBV7-9 with TRBJ2-7, with 12 nucleotides matching TRBD2. The germline CDR1 and CDR2 sequences are SEHNR and FQNEAQ (reference sequence). The length of the CDR3 is 16 residues. The V segment lost 5 bases and the J segment 3 bases; nucleotides outside the gene matches: 8. CDR3 coding DNA: TGTGCCAGCAGCCTTACCCGGACTAGCGGGGTCTACGAGCAGTACTTC. Its translation is CASSLTRTSGVYEQYF.

This clonotype was seen a single time. The rearrangement links TRBV6-6 to TRBJ2-5, with TRBD2 identical over 10 bases. J was trimmed by 5 bases and V by 5 bases; bases with no gene match: 8. Looked up from germline, CDR1 is MNHNY and CDR2 is SVGAGI (reference sequence). The CDR3 is 15 residues long. As DNA, the CDR3 is TGTGCCAGCAGTACCCTAGATAGCGGGGGGGAGACCCAGTACTTC. Translation: CASSTLDSGGETQYF.

Ten or more counts support this clonotype. The genes are TRBV4-1 and TRBJ1-2, with D hard to call. The germline V gene encodes CDR1 MGHRA and CDR2 YSYEKL. V was trimmed by 2 bases and J by 6 bases, leaving 7 bases between them. The CDR3 sequence is 12 residues long. The CDR3 nucleotides read TGCGCCAGCAGCCAAACGGGGAATGGCTACACCTTC. Protein product: CASSQTGNGYTF.

The rearrangement uses TRBV10-3 and TRBJ2-5; possibly TRBD1 for D (6 bases). Deletions cut 4 bases from V and 4 bases from J, with 13 bases between. This CDR3 is 14 amino acids long. The germline V gene has CDR1 ENHRY and CDR2 SYGVKD. The CDR3 loop is CAISVGQGRETQYF. For the CDR3, the DNA is TGTGCCATCAGTGTGGGACAAGGGAGAGAGACCCAGTACTTC.

V usage is TRBV4-3 and J usage is TRBJ2-3; 9 bases are shared with TRBD2. V lost 0 bases and J lost 4; bases outside the gene matches: 5. Per germline, CDR1 LGHNA and CDR2 YSLEER. The length of the CDR3 is 16 residues. The CDR3: CASSQEASGMADTQYF. In DNA form, the CDR3 reads TGCGCCAGCAGCCAAGAGGCTAGCGGGATGGCAGATACGCAGTATTTT.

This clonotype is a singleton in its sample. The junction departs from the called germline gene at one end, perhaps through a read error. The V call is TRBV9, the J call TRBJ1-2; 8 bases are shared with TRBD1. CDR3 length: 15 residues. Germline loops: CDR1 SGDLS, CDR2 YYNGEE. The CDR3 nucleotides are TGTGCCAGCAGCCGGATCGACAGGGGTACGGGTGGCCACACCTTC. This codes for CASSRIDRGTGGHTF.

This clonotype was seen only a few times. The chain uses TRBV12-3 or TRBV12-4 and TRBJ1-1; D is unresolved. The CDR3 sequence is 14 residues long. Trimming left V 4 bases short and J 1 base short, with 10 bases between. The CDR3 DNA reads as TGTGCCAGCAGTTACTCGGAGAGGAACACTGAAGCTTTCTTT. This sequence encodes CASSYSERNTEAFF.

This clonotype was detected many times. The J gene is TRBJ2-3, the V gene TRBV7-2; D unresolved. CDR3 length equals 16 residues. The V and J ends lost 5 bases and 2 bases respectively, with 17 bases between them. CDR1 is SGHTA, CDR2 FQGNSA, per germline. The chain's CDR3 is CASSPDPGDLTDTQYF. DNA of the CDR3: TGTGCCAGCAGCCCTGACCCGGGCGATCTCACAGATACGCAGTATTTT.

In its sample, this clonotype was seen many times. The chain combines TRBV11-3 with TRBJ2-2; possible D gene TRBD1, 6 bases. The CDR3 has 14 residues. Trimming took 5 bases from V and 5 from J, leaving 12 bases between them. Germline-derived CDR1 and CDR2 are SGHNT and YENEEA. The CDR3 DNA is TGTGCCAGCAGCCCAACAACAGGGACCGGGGAGCTGTTTTTT. Its protein product is CASSPTTGTGELFF.